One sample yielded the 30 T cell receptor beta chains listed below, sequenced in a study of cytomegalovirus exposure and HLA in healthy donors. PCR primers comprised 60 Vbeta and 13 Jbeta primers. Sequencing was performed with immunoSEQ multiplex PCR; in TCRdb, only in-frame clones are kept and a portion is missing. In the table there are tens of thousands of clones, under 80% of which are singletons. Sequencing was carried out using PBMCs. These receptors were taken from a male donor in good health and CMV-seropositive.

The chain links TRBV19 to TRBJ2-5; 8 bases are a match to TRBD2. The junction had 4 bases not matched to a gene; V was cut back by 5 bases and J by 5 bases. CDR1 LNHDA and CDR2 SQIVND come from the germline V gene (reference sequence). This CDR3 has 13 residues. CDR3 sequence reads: CASSVGLDETQYF. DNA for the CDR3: TGTGCCAGTAGTGTGGGACTAGATGAGACCCAGTACTTC.

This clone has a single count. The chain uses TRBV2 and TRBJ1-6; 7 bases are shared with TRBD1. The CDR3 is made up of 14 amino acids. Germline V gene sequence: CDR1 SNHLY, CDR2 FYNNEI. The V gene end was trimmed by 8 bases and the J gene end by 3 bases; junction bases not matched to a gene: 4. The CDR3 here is CASRTGRYNSPLHF. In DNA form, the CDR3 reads TGTGCCAGCCGGACAGGTCGCTATAATTCACCCCTCCACTTT.

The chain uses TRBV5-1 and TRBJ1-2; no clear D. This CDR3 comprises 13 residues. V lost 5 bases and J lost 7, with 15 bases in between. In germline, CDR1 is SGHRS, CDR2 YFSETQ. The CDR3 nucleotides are TGCGCCAGCAGGTGGGAGTCCGCTGGTGGCTACACCTTC. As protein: CASRWESAGGYTF. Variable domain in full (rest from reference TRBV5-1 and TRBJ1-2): KAGVTQTPRYLIKTRGQQVTLSCSPISGHRSVSWYQQTPGQGLQFLFEYFSETQRNKGNFPGRFSGRQFSNSRSEMNVSTLELGDSALYLCASRWESAGGYTFGSGTRLTVV.

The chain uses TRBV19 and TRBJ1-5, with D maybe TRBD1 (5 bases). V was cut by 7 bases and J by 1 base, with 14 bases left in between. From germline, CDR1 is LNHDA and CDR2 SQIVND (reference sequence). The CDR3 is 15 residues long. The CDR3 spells CASIRQGASNQPQHF. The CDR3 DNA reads TGTGCCAGTATCCGTCAAGGGGCGAGCAATCAGCCCCAGCATTTT.

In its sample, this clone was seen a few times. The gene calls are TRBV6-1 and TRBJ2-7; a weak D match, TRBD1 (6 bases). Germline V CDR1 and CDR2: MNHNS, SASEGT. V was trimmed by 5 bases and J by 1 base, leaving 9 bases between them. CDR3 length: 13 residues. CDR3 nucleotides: TGTGCCAGCAGTCCGGGACAATCCTACGAGCAGTACTTC. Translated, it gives CASSPGQSYEQYF.

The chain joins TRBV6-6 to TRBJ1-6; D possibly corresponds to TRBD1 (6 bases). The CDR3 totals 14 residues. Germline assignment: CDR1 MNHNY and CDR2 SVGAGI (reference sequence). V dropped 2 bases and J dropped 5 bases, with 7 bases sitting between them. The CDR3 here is CASSYNRDNSPLHF. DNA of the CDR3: TGTGCCAGCAGTTACAACAGGGATAATTCACCCCTCCACTTT.

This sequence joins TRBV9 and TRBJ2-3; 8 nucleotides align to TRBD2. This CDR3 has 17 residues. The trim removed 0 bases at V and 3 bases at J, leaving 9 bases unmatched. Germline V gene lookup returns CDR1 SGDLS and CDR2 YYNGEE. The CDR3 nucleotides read TGTGCCAGCAGCGTAGAAGGGAGTGCTAGCGGGACAGATACGCAGTATTTT. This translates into CASSVEGSASGTDTQYF.

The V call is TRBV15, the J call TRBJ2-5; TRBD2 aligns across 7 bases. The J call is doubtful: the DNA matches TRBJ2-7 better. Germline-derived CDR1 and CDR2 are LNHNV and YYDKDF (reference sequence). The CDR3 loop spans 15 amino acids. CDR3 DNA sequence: TGTGCCACCAGCAGAGATGCTAGCGGCTACTACGAGCAGTACTTC. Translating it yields CATSRDASGYYEQYF.

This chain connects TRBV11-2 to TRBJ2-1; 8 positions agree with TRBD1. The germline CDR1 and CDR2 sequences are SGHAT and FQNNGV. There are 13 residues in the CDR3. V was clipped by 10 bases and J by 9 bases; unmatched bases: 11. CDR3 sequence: CATYRGQGSEQFF. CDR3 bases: TGTGCCACCTACCGCGGACAGGGCAGTGAGCAGTTCTTC.

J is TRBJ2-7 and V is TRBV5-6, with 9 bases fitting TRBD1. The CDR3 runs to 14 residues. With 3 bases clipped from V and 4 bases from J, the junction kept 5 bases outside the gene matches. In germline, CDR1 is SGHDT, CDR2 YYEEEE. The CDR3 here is CASSWTTGGYEQYF. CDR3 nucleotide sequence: TGTGCCAGCAGCTGGACGACAGGGGGTTACGAGCAGTACTTC.

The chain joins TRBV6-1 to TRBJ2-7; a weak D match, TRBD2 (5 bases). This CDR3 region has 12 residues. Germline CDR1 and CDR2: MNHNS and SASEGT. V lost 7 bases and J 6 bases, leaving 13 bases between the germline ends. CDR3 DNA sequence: TGTGCCAGCACCCAAAGCCGGGGCGAGCAGTACTTC. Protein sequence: CASTQSRGEQYF.

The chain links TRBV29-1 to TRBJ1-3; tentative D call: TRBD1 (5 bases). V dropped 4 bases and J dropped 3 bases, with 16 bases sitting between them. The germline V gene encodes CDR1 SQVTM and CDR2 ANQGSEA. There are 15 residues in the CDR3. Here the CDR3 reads CSVAAYGGGGNTIYF. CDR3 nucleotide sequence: TGCAGCGTTGCAGCATACGGGGGAGGTGGAAACACCATATATTTT.

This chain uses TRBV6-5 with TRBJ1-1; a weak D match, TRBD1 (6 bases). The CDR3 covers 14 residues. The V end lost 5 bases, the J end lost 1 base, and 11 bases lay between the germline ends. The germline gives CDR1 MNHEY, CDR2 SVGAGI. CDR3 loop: CASSKQGGNTEAFF. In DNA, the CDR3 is TGTGCCAGCAGTAAACAGGGTGGGAACACTGAAGCTTTCTTT.

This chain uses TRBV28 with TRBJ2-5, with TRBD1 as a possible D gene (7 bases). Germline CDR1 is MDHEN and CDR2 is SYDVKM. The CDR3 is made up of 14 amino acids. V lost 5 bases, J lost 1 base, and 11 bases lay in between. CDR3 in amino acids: CASSAGQLQETQYF. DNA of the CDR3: TGTGCCAGCAGTGCGGGACAGCTCCAAGAGACCCAGTACTTC. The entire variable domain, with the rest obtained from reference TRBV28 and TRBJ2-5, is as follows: DVKVTQSSRYLVKRTGEKVFLECVQDMDHENMFWYRQDPGLGLRLIYFSYDVKMKEKGDIPEGYSVSREKKERFSLILESASTNQTSMYLCASSAGQLQETQYFGPGTRLLVL.

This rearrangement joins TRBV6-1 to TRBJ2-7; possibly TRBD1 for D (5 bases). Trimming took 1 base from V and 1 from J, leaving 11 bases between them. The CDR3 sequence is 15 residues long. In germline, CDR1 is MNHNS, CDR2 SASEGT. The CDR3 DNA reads TGTGCCAGCAGTGAAGTCAGGGTGGGGTCCTACGAGCAGTACTTC. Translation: CASSEVRVGSYEQYF.

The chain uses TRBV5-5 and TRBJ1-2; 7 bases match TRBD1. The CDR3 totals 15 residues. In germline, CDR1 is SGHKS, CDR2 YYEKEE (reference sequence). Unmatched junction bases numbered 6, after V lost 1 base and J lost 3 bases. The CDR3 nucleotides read TGTGCCAGCAGCTTGTACCGAGGGGGCTACTATGGCTACACCTTC. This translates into CASSLYRGGYYGYTF.

The CDR3 DNA follows: TGTGCCAGTAGTTGGGGACAGGGGGCAGATACGCAGTATTTT. Residues: CASSWGQGADTQYF. The chain couples TRBV19 to TRBJ2-3; TRBD1 agrees at 11 bases. Germline CDR1 reads LNHDA; CDR2 reads SQIVND (reference sequence). V trimming: 5 bases; J trimming: 4 bases; junction bases outside the gene matches: 2. The CDR3 totals 14 residues.

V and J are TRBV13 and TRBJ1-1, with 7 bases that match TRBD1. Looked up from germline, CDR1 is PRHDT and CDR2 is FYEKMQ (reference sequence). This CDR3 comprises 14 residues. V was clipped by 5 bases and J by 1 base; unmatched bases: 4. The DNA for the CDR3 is TGTGCCAGCAGCCTACGGGACAGGAACACTGAAGCTTTCTTT. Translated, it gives CASSLRDRNTEAFF.

For the CDR3, the DNA is TGTGCCTGGAGTGCGGGATTCGGCTACACCTTC. Its translation: CAWSAGFGYTF. The chain recombines TRBV30 with TRBJ1-2; D call uncertain. Germline V lookup: CDR1 GTSNPN, CDR2 SVGIG (reference sequence). With 1 base removed from V and 8 bases from J, the gap between germline ends came to 8 bases. CDR3 length equals 11 residues.

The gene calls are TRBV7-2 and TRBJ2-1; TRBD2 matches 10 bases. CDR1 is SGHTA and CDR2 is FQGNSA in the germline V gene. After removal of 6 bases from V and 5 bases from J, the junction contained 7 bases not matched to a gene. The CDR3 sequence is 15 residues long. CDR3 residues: CASRYLAGDNNEQFF. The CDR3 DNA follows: TGTGCCAGCAGGTACCTAGCGGGGGATAACAATGAGCAGTTCTTC.

CDR3 sequence (DNA): TGTGCCAGTAGTACCGAGGCGCGAACTGAAGCTTTCTTT. Protein: CASSTEARTEAFF. This chain joins TRBV19 and TRBJ1-1; D not resolved. The germline V and J ends were trimmed by 4 bases and 5 bases, with 11 bases remaining between them. Germline V CDR1 and CDR2: LNHDA, SQIVND (reference sequence). This CDR3 is built from 13 residues.

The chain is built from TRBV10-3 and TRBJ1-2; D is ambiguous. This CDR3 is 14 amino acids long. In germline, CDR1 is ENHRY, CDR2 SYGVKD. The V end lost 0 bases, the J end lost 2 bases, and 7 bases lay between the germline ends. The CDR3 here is CAISESRGNYGYTF. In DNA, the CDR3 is TGTGCCATCAGTGAGTCGAGAGGGAACTATGGCTACACCTTC.

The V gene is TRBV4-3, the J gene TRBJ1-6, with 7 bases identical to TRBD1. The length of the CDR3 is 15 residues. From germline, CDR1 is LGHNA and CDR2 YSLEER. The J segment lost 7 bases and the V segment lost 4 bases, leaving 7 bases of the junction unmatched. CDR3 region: CASSPSTGYNSPLHF. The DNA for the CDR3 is TGCGCCAGCAGCCCTTCGACAGGGTACAATTCACCCCTCCACTTT.

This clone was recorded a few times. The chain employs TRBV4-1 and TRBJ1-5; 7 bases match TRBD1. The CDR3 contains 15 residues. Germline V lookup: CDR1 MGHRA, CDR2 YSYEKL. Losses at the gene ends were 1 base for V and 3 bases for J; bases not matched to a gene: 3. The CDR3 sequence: CASSQGQGLNQPQHF. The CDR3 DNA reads TGCGCCAGCAGCCAAGGACAGGGCCTCAATCAGCCCCAGCATTTT.

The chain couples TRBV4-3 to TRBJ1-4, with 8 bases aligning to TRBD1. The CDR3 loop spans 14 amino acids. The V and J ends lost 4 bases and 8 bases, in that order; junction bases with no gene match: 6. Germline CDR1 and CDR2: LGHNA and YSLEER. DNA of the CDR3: TGCGCCAGCAGCCTACGGGACAGGCCCGAAAAACTGTTTTTT. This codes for CASSLRDRPEKLFF.

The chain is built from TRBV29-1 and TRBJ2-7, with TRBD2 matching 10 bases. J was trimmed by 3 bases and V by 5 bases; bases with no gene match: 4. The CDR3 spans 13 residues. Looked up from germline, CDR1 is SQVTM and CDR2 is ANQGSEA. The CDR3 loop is CSVSSGSSYEQYF. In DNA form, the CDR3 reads TGCAGCGTTTCTAGCGGGAGTAGCTACGAGCAGTACTTC.

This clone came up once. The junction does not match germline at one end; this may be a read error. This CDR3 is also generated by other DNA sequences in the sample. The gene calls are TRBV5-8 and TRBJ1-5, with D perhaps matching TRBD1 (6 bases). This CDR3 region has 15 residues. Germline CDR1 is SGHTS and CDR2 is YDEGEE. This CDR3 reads CASSLAGAGSQPQHF. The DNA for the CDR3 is TGTGCCAGCAGCTTGGCAGGGGCAGGTAGTCAGCCCCAGCACTTT.

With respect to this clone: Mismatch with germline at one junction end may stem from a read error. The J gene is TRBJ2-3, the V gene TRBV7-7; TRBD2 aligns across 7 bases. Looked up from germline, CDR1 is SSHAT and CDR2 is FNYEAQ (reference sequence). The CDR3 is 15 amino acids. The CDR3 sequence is CASSSSGGGTDTQYF. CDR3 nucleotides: TGTGCTAGCAGCTCCTCTGGGGGGGGCACAGATACGCAGTATTTT.

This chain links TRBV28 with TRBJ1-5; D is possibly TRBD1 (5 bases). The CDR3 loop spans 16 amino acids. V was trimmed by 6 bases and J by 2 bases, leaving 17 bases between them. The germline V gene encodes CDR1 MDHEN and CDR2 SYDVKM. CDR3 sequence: CASSSAQGGGNQPQHF. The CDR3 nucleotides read TGTGCCAGCAGCTCGGCTCAGGGAGGCGGCAATCAGCCCCAGCATTTT.

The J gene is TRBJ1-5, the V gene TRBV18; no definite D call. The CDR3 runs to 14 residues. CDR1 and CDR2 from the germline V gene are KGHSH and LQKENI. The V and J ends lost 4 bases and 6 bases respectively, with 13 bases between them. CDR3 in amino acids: CASSLDLRSQPQHF. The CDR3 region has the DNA TGTGCCAGCTCACTAGACTTGAGGAGTCAGCCCCAGCATTTT.